What follows are 9 T cell receptor beta chains derived from one specimen sequenced in a study of Ad26.COV2.S vaccination and SARS-CoV-2 variants. The treatment: 15 to 20 received Ad26.COV2.S at low or high dose, single or two shots; several received placebo; per-sample allocation not given. Specimen acquisition occurred on day 63 following the initial vaccine or placebo injection. Assay used: immunoSEQ multiplex PCR; TCRdb lists only in-frame clones, some missing. The sample yields about 250,000 clones, around nine tenths seen once. This specimen was peripheral blood, taken in a trial of Ad26.COV2.S vaccine versus placebo. Every receptor here comes from a person between 18 and 60 years old who received the Ad26.COV2.S COVID-19 vaccine or a placebo.

The gene calls are TRBV11-2 and TRBJ2-7, with TRBD2 identical over 8 bases. CDR1 SGHAT and CDR2 FQNNGV come from the germline V gene. V shed 1 base, J shed 4 bases, and the junction held 9 bases outside the gene matches. CDR3 length equals 16 residues. The CDR3 nucleotides read TGTGCCAGCAGCTTAGGTATAAGCGGGAGTTTATACGAGCAGTACGTC. It translates to CASSLGISGSLYEQYV.

The V call is TRBV5-5, the J call TRBJ1-1; TRBD1 agrees at 7 bases. The V gene end was trimmed by 0 bases and the J gene end by 1 base; junction bases not matched to a gene: 6. The CDR3 extends over 16 amino acids. Germline assignment: CDR1 SGHKS and CDR2 YYEKEE (reference sequence). CDR3 residues: CASSLDRGRENTEAFF. The CDR3, as DNA: TGTGCCAGCAGCTTGGACAGGGGACGGGAGAACACTGAAGCTTTCTTT.

This clone appeared once. The J gene is TRBJ1-1, the V gene TRBV7-9; 10 nucleotides line up with TRBD1. Germline trimming cut 5 bases from V and 1 base from J; bases unmatched to any gene: 7. The CDR3 covers 16 residues. CDR1 and CDR2 (germline): SEHNR, FQNEAQ (reference sequence). The CDR3 sequence is CASSSRDRGSNTEAFF. The CDR3 bases are TGTGCCAGCAGCAGCCGGGACAGGGGTTCGAACACTGAAGCTTTCTTT.

The V call is TRBV5-4, the J call TRBJ1-2, with TRBD1 as a possible D gene (5 bases). The CDR3 is 15 amino acids. Germline lookup yields CDR1 SGHNT and CDR2 YYREEE (reference sequence). The V and J ends lost 4 bases and 8 bases respectively, with 21 bases between them. The CDR3 here is CASSLGTAGRYGYTF. The CDR3 DNA follows: TGTGCCAGCAGCCTGGGGACGGCCGGGCGGTACGGCTACACCTTC.

J is TRBJ2-1 and V is TRBV11-2; no clear D. The CDR3 extends over 18 amino acids. Trimming stripped 2 bases from V and 0 bases from J, with 17 bases between. From germline, CDR1 is SGHAT and CDR2 FQNNGV. CDR3 sequence (DNA): TGTGCCAGCAGCTTATTTATTGCTGGGTCCAGCTCCTACAATGAGCAGTTCTTC. This gives the protein CASSLFIAGSSSYNEQFF.

The CDR3 nucleotides read TGTGCCAGCAGTGAAGCCCCTGGGGGCTACACCTTC. The encoded protein is CASSEAPGGYTF. V and J are TRBV2 and TRBJ1-2; D is ambiguous. The CDR3 loop spans 12 amino acids. The V end was cut by 0 bases, the J end by 8 bases, with 7 bases between. CDR1 and CDR2 (germline): SNHLY, FYNNEI. Supplemented by reference TRBV2 and TRBJ1-2, the full variable domain reads EPEVTQTPSHQVTQMGQEVILRCVPISNHLYFYWYRQILGQKVEFLVSFYNNEISEKSEIFDDQFSVERPDGSNFTLKIRSTKLEDSAMYFCASSEAPGGYTFGSGTRLTVV.

The table lists this clone with a few counts. This chain joins TRBV19 and TRBJ2-2, with 12 nucleotides matching TRBD2. Germline V gene data show CDR1 as LNHDA and CDR2 as SQIVND (reference sequence). The CDR3 consists of 17 residues. The V and J ends lost 5 bases and 8 bases, in that order; junction bases with no gene match: 12. This chain's CDR3 is CASSFILTSGRTGELFF. The CDR3 region has the DNA TGTGCCAGTAGTTTCATATTGACTAGCGGGAGAACGGGGGAGCTGTTTTTT.

The rearrangement uses TRBV14 and TRBJ2-2; D is unclear. Germline assignment: CDR1 SGHDN and CDR2 FVKESK. The CDR3 is 13 amino acids. Trimming left V 5 bases short and J 4 bases short, with 8 bases between. The CDR3 DNA is TGTGCCAGCAGCGCAATATCCACCGGGGAGCTGTTTTTT. This translates into CASSAISTGELFF.

This rearrangement joins TRBV7-2 to TRBJ1-2; 9 bases are shared with TRBD1. The V segment lost 5 bases and the J segment 4 bases; nucleotides outside the gene matches: 17. The CDR3 loop spans 18 amino acids. The germline V gene has CDR1 SGHTA and CDR2 FQGNSA. CDR3 DNA sequence: TGTGCCAGCAGCGGGCGTAACCGGGACAGGGATTGGGTCTATGGCTACACCTTC. Its translation is CASSGRNRDRDWVYGYTF.